These T cell receptor beta chains were read from a single sample in a study of blood T cell repertoires in COVID-19. Clones were read by immunoSEQ multiplex PCR, and TCRdb kept only the in-frame ones, dropping some. Of roughly 150,000 clones listed, about 80% are singletons. The sample comprised peripheral blood. Source of these receptors: a human donor in a cohort sampled during active COVID-19. CDR3s include the opening cysteine and the closing phenylalanine or tryptophan. The D gene is left open where the match is weak. Where a row states a size, it is once, few, many or the class of an expanded clone; other rows omit it.

d_call clone_size j_call v_call cdr3_aa cdr3_nt
- - TRBJ2-3 TRBV18 CASSLDSLDTDTQYF TGTGCCAGCTCACTGGACAGTCTTGACACAGATACGCAGTATTTT
- - TRBJ2-5 TRBV11-2 CASSPRETQYF TGTGCCAGCAGCCCCCGAGAGACCCAGTACTTC
TRBD2 - TRBJ2-3 TRBV13 CASSFSGGATDTQYF TGTGCCAGCAGCTTTAGCGGGGGGGCCACAGATACGCAGTATTTT
TRBD1 - TRBJ1-2 TRBV5-1 CASSLEGQGFKGYTF TGCGCCAGCAGCTTGGAGGGACAGGGCTTTAAGGGCTACACCTTC
- once TRBJ2-3 TRBV7-9 CASSPQTVTHTDTQYF TGTGCCAGCAGCCCTCAGACAGTTACCCACACAGATACGCAGTATTTT
- - TRBJ2-3 TRBV7-2 CASSLVPRTDTDTQYF TGTGCCAGCAGCTTAGTCCCTCGGACTGACACAGATACGCAGTATTTT
TRBD1 - TRBJ1-6 TRBV13 CASSLGTGGAHYSYNSPLHF TGTGCCAGCAGCTTAGGGACAGGGGGAGCCCATTACTCCTATAATTCACCCCTCCACTTT
TRBD1 many TRBJ1-2 TRBV20-1 CSASGGGADGYTF TGCAGTGCTAGTGGAGGGGGCGCGGATGGCTACACCTTC
- - TRBJ1-5 TRBV21-1 CASSGRGGENQPQHF TGTGCCAGCAGCGGAAGGGGAGGGGAGAATCAGCCCCAGCATTTT
TRBD2 once TRBJ2-4 TRBV7-6 CASSLGASGTLGPENIQYF TGTGCCAGCAGCTTAGGGGCTAGCGGGACACTGGGGCCTGAAAACATTCAGTACTTC
TRBD2 - TRBJ2-3 TRBV5-1 CASSLLAGLQADTQYF TGCGCCAGCAGCCTACTAGCGGGCCTTCAGGCAGATACGCAGTATTTT
TRBD2 - TRBJ2-5 TRBV7-2 CASSPGLARGTQYF TGTGCCAGCAGCCCCGGACTAGCGAGGGGGACCCAGTACTTC
TRBD2 - TRBJ2-5 TRBV20-1 CSARAGGTQYF TGCAGTGCTAGAGCGGGAGGGACCCAGTACTTC
- - TRBJ2-5 TRBV6-2/TRBV6-3 CASSYSRRNQETQYF TGTGCCAGCAGTTACTCGAGGCGGAATCAAGAGACCCAGTACTTC
- - TRBJ1-4 TRBV28 CASGAGGEKLFF TGTGCCTCCGGGGCGGGAGGAGAAAAACTGTTTTTT
- - TRBJ2-2 TRBV28 CASSFSAVITGELFF TGTGCCAGCAGTTTTTCGGCGGTGATCACCGGGGAGCTGTTTTTT
- - TRBJ2-2 TRBV14 CASSRGVNTGELFF TGTGCCAGCAGCCGCGGGGTGAACACCGGGGAGCTGTTTTTT
TRBD1 - TRBJ1-1 TRBV11-2 CASSLDRWGTEAFF TGTGCCAGCAGCTTGGACAGGTGGGGCACTGAAGCTTTCTTT
TRBD2 few TRBJ2-1 TRBV5-1 CASSLASSVSGNYNEQFF TGCGCCAGCAGCTTGGCTAGTTCGGTTAGCGGGAATTACAATGAGCAGTTCTTC
TRBD1 - TRBJ1-4 TRBV7-8 CASSSLTGGSEKLFF TGTGCCAGCAGCTCCCTGACAGGGGGAAGTGAAAAACTGTTTTTT
- - TRBJ1-2 TRBV9 CASSPRLSVYGYTF TGTGCCAGCAGCCCTCGTTTGTCCGTCTATGGCTACACCTTC
TRBD2 - TRBJ2-5 TRBV6-2/TRBV6-3 CASSPTSGGTETQYF TGTGCCAGCAGTCCCACTAGCGGGGGAACGGAGACCCAGTACTTC
- few TRBJ2-7 TRBV6-2/TRBV6-3 CASSYSTDSVVHEQYF TGTGCCAGCAGTTACTCGACTGACAGTGTTGTCCACGAGCAGTACTTC
TRBD1 - TRBJ2-2 TRBV9 CASSADRVDTGELFF TGTGCCAGCAGCGCCGACAGGGTTGATACCGGGGAGCTGTTTTTT
TRBD2 - TRBJ2-7 TRBV18 CASSPAGLAGEQYF TGTGCCAGCTCACCAGCGGGACTAGCGGGGGAGCAGTACTTC
TRBD1 - TRBJ1-5 TRBV7-2 CASSSGQGLQPQHF TGTGCCAGCAGCTCGGGACAGGGTCTTCAGCCCCAGCATTTT
TRBD2 - TRBJ2-1 TRBV18 CASSLGTSGSYNEQFF TGTGCCAGCTCACTCGGGACTAGCGGGAGTTACAATGAGCAGTTCTTC
TRBD1 - TRBJ1-1 TRBV5-4 CASSIKTGLNTEAFF TGTGCCAGCAGCATAAAGACAGGGTTGAACACTGAAGCTTTCTTT
- few TRBJ1-1 TRBV19 CASSRGRGTEAFF TGTGCCAGTAGCCGGGGAAGGGGGACTGAAGCTTTCTTT
- - TRBJ1-5 TRBV7-6 CASSGPGAQTPQHF TGTGCCAGCAGCGGTCCAGGGGCCCAAACGCCCCAGCATTTT
TRBD1 - TRBJ1-4 TRBV2 CASSYRDRGANEKLFF TGTGCCAGCAGTTACCGGGACAGGGGAGCTAATGAAAAACTGTTTTTT
TRBD2 - TRBJ2-7 TRBV3-1/TRBV3-2 CASSPRGLAGLYEQYF TGTGCCAGCAGCCCCCGTGGACTAGCGGGGCTATACGAGCAGTACTTC
TRBD1 - TRBJ2-1 TRBV30 CAWSPGQDNEQFF TGTGCCTGGAGTCCGGGACAGGACAATGAGCAGTTCTTC
- - TRBJ1-5 TRBV5-6 CASSSSRRAWDQPQHF TGTGCCAGCAGCTCGTCCCGCAGGGCTTGGGATCAGCCCCAGCATTTT
- - TRBJ1-4 TRBV24-1 CATSERDGATNEKLFF TGTGCCACCAGTGAGCGGGACGGAGCAACTAATGAAAAACTGTTTTTT
- - TRBJ2-3 TRBV7-8 CASSPDLADTQYF TGTGCCAGCAGCCCCGACCTAGCAGATACGCAGTATTTT
- - TRBJ2-2 TRBV3-1/TRBV3-2 CASSQSRGTGELFF TGTGCCAGCAGCCAATCCAGGGGCACCGGGGAGCTGTTTTTT
- - TRBJ2-5 TRBV7-2 CASSLVGRQEETQYF TGTGCCAGCAGCTTAGTAGGTCGACAGGAAGAGACCCAGTACTTC
- - TRBJ1-2 TRBV30 CAWSSVHGYTF TGTGCCTGGAGTTCGGTACATGGCTACACCTTC
- - TRBJ2-1 TRBV5-8 CASSPEWTASYNEQFF TGTGCCAGCAGCCCGGAGTGGACAGCATCCTACAATGAGCAGTTCTTC
- - TRBJ2-3 TRBV9 CASSVVAGSTDTQYF TGTGCCAGCAGCGTAGTGGCAGGGAGCACAGATACGCAGTATTTT
- many TRBJ2-2 TRBV6-5 CASSYSGRSTGELFF TGTGCCAGCAGTTACTCTGGAAGGAGCACCGGGGAGCTGTTTTTT
TRBD2 - TRBJ2-3 TRBV5-6 CASSRIAGGRSTDTQYF TGTGCCAGCAGCCGAATAGCGGGAGGGCGGAGCACAGATACGCAGTATTTT
- few TRBJ1-5 TRBV7-8 CASSPLIRGSNQPQHF TGTGCCAGCAGCCCCCTAATTAGAGGGAGCAATCAGCCCCAGCATTTT
- - TRBJ2-5 TRBV14 CASSYNRETQYF TGTGCCAGCAGCTATAATCGGGAGACCCAGTACTTC
TRBD1 - TRBJ1-1 TRBV30 CAWSSTGITEAFF TGTGCCTGGAGCTCGACAGGGATCACTGAAGCTTTCTTT
TRBD1 many TRBJ2-2 TRBV27 CASSETGVRPGELFF TGTGCCAGCAGCGAAACAGGGGTTCGGCCCGGGGAGCTGTTTTTT
TRBD2 - TRBJ2-7 TRBV7-9 CASSSGGKKSYEQYF TGTGCCAGCAGCTCGGGAGGTAAGAAATCCTACGAGCAGTACTTC
TRBD1 - TRBJ1-1 TRBV7-9 CASSLGQGANTEAFF TGTGCCAGCAGCTTGGGACAGGGGGCTAACACTGAAGCTTTCTTT
- - TRBJ1-5 TRBV6-6 CASRDSFNQPQHF TGTGCCAGCAGGGACAGTTTCAATCAGCCCCAGCATTTT
- - TRBJ1-1 TRBV9 CASSVGRLNTEAFF TGTGCCAGCAGCGTTGGGCGTTTGAACACTGAAGCTTTCTTT
TRBD1 - TRBJ1-2 TRBV19 CASTEGQAPSYGYTF TGTGCCAGCACCGAGGGACAGGCACCCAGCTATGGCTACACCTTC
- - TRBJ1-4 TRBV7-8 CASSLFLNEKLFF TGTGCCAGCAGCTTATTCCTTAATGAAAAACTGTTTTTT
- - TRBJ2-5 TRBV5-1 CASRLEGGETQYF TGCGCCAGCAGATTAGAGGGTGGAGAGACCCAGTACTTC
TRBD1 - TRBJ2-1 TRBV9 CASSVGGSRGHNEQFF TGTGCCAGCAGCGTAGGAGGTAGCAGGGGGCACAATGAGCAGTTCTTC